This entry lists 19 T cell receptor beta chains sequenced from one sample in a study of blood T cell repertoires in COVID-19. Method: immunoSEQ multiplex PCR; TCRdb's copy keeps in-frame clones and lacks some. The table lists about 200,000 clones, just over 85% of them singletons. Sequencing was done on a sample of peripheral blood. The receptors here all came from a young man with active or convalescent COVID-19.

The V gene is TRBV9, the J gene TRBJ1-2, with D unclear. Trimming took off 0 bases at V and 3 bases at J, with 15 bases between the two ends. This CDR3 spans 16 amino acids. Per the germline V gene, CDR1 is SGDLS and CDR2 is YYNGEE. The CDR3, as DNA: TGTGCCAGCAGCGTAGTTGCGGGAGGACGGGACTATGGCTACACCTTC. It specifies CASSVVAGGRDYGYTF.

About this clone itself: The CDR3 ends on some other residue instead of the conserved phenylalanine or tryptophan, so this is likely a read error. The DNA is omitted, as the CDR3 cannot be located on it reliably, and the CDR3 follows TCRdb's listing. The chain has TRBV7-9 and TRBJ1-1. The V gene's germline CDR1 is SEHNR and CDR2 FQNEAQ (reference sequence). The CDR3 is 14 residues long, counting both termini. The CDR3 reads CASSPGGGRGLLEL.

V and J are TRBV6-5 and TRBJ1-5; TRBD1 matches 10 bases. The ends lost 4 bases at V and 10 bases at J; junction bases unmatched: 7. The CDR3 is 14 residues long. Germline CDR1 reads MNHEY; CDR2 reads SVGAGI. CDR3 sequence (DNA): TGTGCCAGCAGTTCCGGACAGGGGGAGTTACCCCAGCATTTT. Its translation is CASSSGQGELPQHF.

This clone occurred a few times. J is TRBJ1-3 and V is TRBV7-9; no clear D. The germline gives CDR1 SEHNR, CDR2 FQNEAQ (reference sequence). CDR3 size: 12 residues. The V and J ends lost 0 bases and 8 bases respectively, with 5 bases between them. CDR3 residues: CASSLAHDTIYF. The CDR3 region has the DNA TGTGCCAGCAGCTTAGCACATGACACCATATATTTT.

This chain connects TRBV2 to TRBJ1-1; D gene unclear. The CDR3 is made up of 11 amino acids. Germline CDR1 reads SNHLY; CDR2 reads FYNNEI. V was clipped by 7 bases and J by 6 bases, with 9 bases between them. CDR3 sequence (DNA): TGTGCCAGCACGAGGATCGCTGAAGCTTTCTTT. Amino acid sequence: CASTRIAEAFF.

The chain links TRBV11-2 to TRBJ2-1; TRBD2 might be the D (5 bases). Germline CDR1 is SGHAT and CDR2 is FQNNGV. CDR3 length: 18 amino acids. V lost 4 bases, J lost 6 bases, and 25 bases lay in between. The CDR3 region has the DNA TGTGCCAGCAGCTCCAAACGAGCCCTAGGCCCGGGGTCCAATGAGCAGTTCTTC. This encodes CASSSKRALGPGSNEQFF.

The CDR3 sequence: CASSEPGAIYEQYF. The CDR3 DNA reads TGTGCCAGCAGTGAACCGGGAGCCATCTACGAGCAGTACTTC. The chain recombines TRBV25-1 with TRBJ2-7; a possible D gene is TRBD2 (6 bases). Germline V gives CDR1 MGHDK, CDR2 SYGVNS. Trimming took 2 bases from V and 3 from J, leaving 11 bases between them. This CDR3 is 14 amino acids long.

This clone has just one count. This chain uses TRBV5-1 with TRBJ2-5, with 7 bases that match TRBD2. The V gene's germline CDR1 is SGHRS and CDR2 YFSETQ. The CDR3 contains 14 residues. The junction had 3 bases not matched to a gene; V was cut back by 0 bases and J by 4 bases. CDR3 in amino acids: CASSLVVAGETQYF. DNA of the CDR3: TGCGCCAGCAGCTTGGTGGTAGCGGGAGAGACCCAGTACTTC.

The rearrangement links TRBV10-2 to TRBJ2-1; 10 bases map to TRBD2. The CDR3 is 17 amino acids. Germline assignment: CDR1 WSHSY and CDR2 SAAADI. Trimming removed 0 bases from V and 7 bases from J; junction bases left unmatched: 9. CDR3 loop: CASSESGSGRYRNEQFF. The CDR3 DNA reads as TGCGCCAGCAGTGAGTCGGGTAGCGGGAGGTACAGGAATGAGCAGTTCTTC.

In this sample, this clone turned up once. At one boundary the junction diverges from the germline segment, which might be a read error. V is TRBV7-7 and J is TRBJ2-2, with 7 bases fitting TRBD2. CDR1 and CDR2 (germline): SSHAT, FNYEAQ (reference sequence). The CDR3 contains 18 residues. The CDR3: CASSPEPGLAVYTGELFF. CDR3 DNA: TGTGCTAGCAGCCCAGAGCCGGGGCTAGCGGTTTACACCGGGGAGCTGTTTTTT.

The V gene is TRBV4-2, the J gene TRBJ2-2; TRBD2 matches 8 bases. The CDR3 contains 16 residues. From germline, CDR1 is LGHNA and CDR2 YNFKEQ. The trim removed 0 bases at V and 6 bases at J, leaving 6 bases unmatched. CDR3 nucleotides: TGTGCCAGCAGCCAAGATACCGGGAGGGCCGCCGGGGAGCTGTTTTTT. It is translated as CASSQDTGRAAGELFF.

The chain recombines TRBV27 with TRBJ1-2, with TRBD1 matching 7 bases. The length of the CDR3 is 14 residues. In germline, CDR1 is MNHEY, CDR2 SMNVEV (reference sequence). V lost 3 bases, J lost 6 bases, and 7 bases stayed unmatched. The CDR3 DNA sequence: TGTGCCAGCAGTTTCCGGCAGGGGGGCGATGGCTACACCTTC. This translates into CASSFRQGGDGYTF.

The chain has TRBV7-2 and TRBJ2-5; TRBD1 might be the D (6 bases). V was cut by 1 base and J by 0 bases, with 9 bases left in between. The CDR3 covers 15 residues. From germline, CDR1 is SGHTA and CDR2 FQGNSA. CDR3 residues: CASSLGQGYQETQYF. DNA of the CDR3: TGTGCCAGCAGCTTAGGCCAGGGGTACCAAGAGACCCAGTACTTC.

This rearrangement joins TRBV5-6 to TRBJ2-7, with 9 bases aligning to TRBD2. V lost 3 bases and J lost 5; bases outside the gene matches: 12. Germline V gene data show CDR1 as SGHDT and CDR2 as YYEEEE. This CDR3 has 16 residues. CDR3 region: CASSSISGSRGHEQYF. The CDR3 bases are TGTGCCAGCAGCTCTATTAGCGGGAGCCGGGGTCACGAGCAGTACTTC.

V gene TRBV4-1 combines with J gene TRBJ2-1, with 14 bases identical to TRBD2. Germline CDR1 and CDR2: MGHRA and YSYEKL. The CDR3 sequence is 20 residues long. V shed 4 bases and J 0 bases; nucleotides not matched to a gene: 11. In nucleotides, the CDR3 is TGCGCCAGCAGCCCTAATCCGGGACTAGCGGGAGTCGGCTCCTACAATGAGCAGTTCTTC. This sequence encodes CASSPNPGLAGVGSYNEQFF.

The chain joins TRBV2 to TRBJ1-5; 7 bases line up with TRBD1. The CDR3 is 18 residues long. V gave up 3 bases and J gave up 6 bases; unmatched junction bases: 17. Per the germline V gene, CDR1 is SNHLY and CDR2 is FYNNEI. For the CDR3, the DNA is TGTGCCAGCAGTGATGGCGCGCAGGGGGTGGGGTATGGTCAGCCCCAGCATTTT. It specifies CASSDGAQGVGYGQPQHF.

The rearrangement joins TRBV5-1 to TRBJ2-7; TRBD2 matches 7 bases. The CDR3 is 14 amino acids. CDR1 is SGHRS, CDR2 YFSETQ, per germline. V lost 0 bases, J lost 4 bases, and 4 bases stayed unmatched. In DNA, the CDR3 is TGCGCCAGCAGCTTGGGCGGGAGTATGTACGAGCAGTACTTC. Amino acids: CASSLGGSMYEQYF.

This clone was picked up one time. V gene TRBV18 combines with J gene TRBJ2-1; D may be TRBD2 (5 bases). Germline values: CDR1 KGHSH, CDR2 LQKENI. The CDR3 is 14 amino acids. V was trimmed by 6 bases and J by 0 bases, leaving 9 bases between them. CDR3 DNA: TGTGCCAGCTCCCAGAGGGCCTCCTACAATGAGCAGTTCTTC. Its protein product is CASSQRASYNEQFF. Full variable domain (remainder filled in from reference TRBV18 and TRBJ2-1): NAGVMQNPRHLVRRRGQEARLRCSPMKGHSHVYWYRQLPEEGLKFMVYLQKENIIDESGMPKERFSAEFPKEGPSILRIQQVVRGDSAAYFCASSQRASYNEQFFGPGTRLTVL.

This sequence joins TRBV7-7 and TRBJ2-1; 7 nucleotides match TRBD1. Germline-derived CDR1 and CDR2 are SSHAT and FNYEAQ (reference sequence). The CDR3 consists of 15 residues. V gave up 1 base and J gave up 5 bases; unmatched junction bases: 5. As DNA, the CDR3 is TGTGCCAGCAGCTTAGTCACAGGGGCGCACAATGAGCAGTTCTTC. Translating it yields CASSLVTGAHNEQFF.